The rows below give T cell receptor beta chains drawn from one sample of a study of T cells after yellow fever vaccination. MiXCR was run by TCRdb on the 5' RACE reads, yielding one entry per CDR3 protein. The sample lists under 200,000 distinct CDR3 sequences; approximately 11% were seen once. Sequencing was performed on CD8+ T cells sorted from PBMCs, taken 15 days after the yellow fever booster vaccination. These receptors all stem from a man between 18 and 29 years old who received the YFV17D yellow fever vaccine. Each CDR3 is given with its conserved first and last residue. Fields, in order: D gene, J gene, clone size, V gene, CDR3 DNA, CDR3 protein. The D gene is left open where the match is weak. A clone size is listed for some rows: how often the clone was seen (once, few, many), or a class if it is expanded.

- | TRBJ2-1 | few | TRBV9 | TGTGCCAGCAGCGGGGACTGGGGGGCGGGTGTTGAATACAATGAGCAGTTCTTC | CASSGDWGAGVEYNEQFF
- | TRBJ2-1 | few | TRBV6-1 | TGTGCCAGCAGTGAGCAGTTCTTC | CASSEQFF
- | TRBJ1-2 | - | TRBV15 | TGTGCCACCAGCAGAGATACCGCAGCTAACTATGGCTACACCTTC | CATSRDTAANYGYTF
TRBD2 | TRBJ2-5 | many | TRBV29-1 | TGCAGCGCCCAGGGAGGGATCCAAGAGACCCAGTACTTC | CSAQGGIQETQYF
- | TRBJ1-5 | - | TRBV12-3/TRBV12-4 | TGTGCCAGCAGTAGGGTCCTCGGGGCCCAGCATTTT | CASSRVLGAQHF
TRBD1 | TRBJ1-1 | few | TRBV15 | TGTGCCACCAGCAGGCCGGGACAGGAAGCTTTCTTT | CATSRPGQEAFF
- | TRBJ2-7 | - | TRBV9 | TGTGCCAGCAGCGTTGAGGGGAGCGAGCAGTACTTC | CASSVEGSEQYF
- | TRBJ1-2 | many | TRBV6-5 | TGTGCCAGCAGTTACGGCAGAGCCCGTTATGGCTACACCTTC | CASSYGRARYGYTF
- | TRBJ1-3 | - | TRBV9 | TGTGCCAGCGAGGGCGGTGACGGAAACACCATATATTTT | CASEGGDGNTIYF
- | TRBJ2-2 | - | TRBV6-5 | TGTGCCAGCAGTTCCCAGATGAACACCGGGGAGCTGTTTTTT | CASSSQMNTGELFF
- | TRBJ1-3 | many | TRBV7-9 | TGTGCCAGCAGCTTAGTTGGGATCCCTGGAAACACCATATATTTT | CASSLVGIPGNTIYF
- | TRBJ2-3 | - | TRBV12-3/TRBV12-4 | TGTGCCAGCAGCGGGGCCGTTCAGGCAGATACGCAGTATTTT | CASSGAVQADTQYF
- | TRBJ1-2 | - | TRBV4-2 | TGTGCCAGCAGCCCCCCGGCAAGGGCCGCCTATGGCTACACCTTC | CASSPPARAAYGYTF
- | TRBJ1-5 | - | TRBV7-6 | TGTGCCAGCAGCTTAGCGCAAGGGGACAATCAGCCCCAGCATTTT | CASSLAQGDNQPQHF
- | TRBJ2-4 | - | TRBV4-3 | TGCGCCAGCAGCCAAGATCCCGGTTTCGTAAGGAACATTCAGTACTTC | CASSQDPGFVRNIQYF
TRBD2 | TRBJ2-1 | - | TRBV7-2 | TGTGCCAGCAGCTTAGCGAATCCCGCGCTACTAGCGGGGGGCTTCAATGAGCAGTTCTTC | CASSLANPALLAGGFNEQFF
- | TRBJ2-7 | - | TRBV11-2 | TGTGCCAGCAGCTTATCATTTTTGTTCGACGAGCAGTACTTC | CASSLSFLFDEQYF
- | TRBJ1-2 | - | TRBV7-2 | TGTGCCAGCAGCTTAGATTGGCAGGGGTTGAATGGCTACACCTTC | CASSLDWQGLNGYTF
- | TRBJ1-4 | - | TRBV20-1 | TGCAGTGCTAGAGATGGTTGGGACCATCCTGCAACTAATGAAAAACTGTTTTTT | CSARDGWDHPATNEKLFF
- | TRBJ2-7 | few | TRBV6-5 | TGTGCCAGCAGTTACGGGGGGACCTACGAGCAGTACTTC | CASSYGGTYEQYF
- | TRBJ1-6 | - | TRBV4-1 | TGCGCCAGCAGCCAAGTGACAGAAGGATCACCCCTCCACTTT | CASSQVTEGSPLHF
- | TRBJ1-1 | - | TRBV5-6 | TGTGCCAGCAGCTTGGATTGGGGGATAACTGAAGCTTTCTTT | CASSLDWGITEAFF
- | TRBJ1-6 | many | TRBV27 | TGTGCCAGCAGTCCGATTAATTCACCCCTCCACTTT | CASSPINSPLHF
- | TRBJ2-7 | many | TRBV7-6 | TGTGCCAGCAGCCCAGGCGCCCCGCCTTCCCGGCAGTACTTC | CASSPGAPPSRQYF
- | TRBJ1-1 | few | TRBV4-1 | TGCGCCAGCAGCATTACAGGGATGAACACTGAAGCTTTCTTT | CASSITGMNTEAFF
TRBD1 | TRBJ2-7 | - | TRBV5-6 | TGTGCCAGCAGCACTCCGGGACAGGGCACCTACGAGCAGTACTTC | CASSTPGQGTYEQYF
- | TRBJ2-5 | few | TRBV4-3 | TGCGCCAGCAGCCAAGGGCGGAGTAATGGTGGAGAGACCCAGTACTTC | CASSQGRSNGGETQYF
- | TRBJ2-5 | - | TRBV11-2 | TGTGCCAGCAGCTTAGATATCCCGGGGGCAGGGGAGACCCAGTACTTC | CASSLDIPGAGETQYF
TRBD2 | TRBJ2-1 | few | TRBV24-1 | TGTGCCACCGGGACTAGCGGGGGGGGTAGCTCCTACAATGAGCAGTTCTTC | CATGTSGGGSSYNEQFF
- | TRBJ1-1 | few | TRBV29-1 | TGCAGCGCTATGGCCCTCAGGGTCGGCTTGACTGAAGCTTTCTTT | CSAMALRVGLTEAFF
- | TRBJ2-3 | - | TRBV4-1 | TGCGCCAGCAGCCAAGACCCGGCCCCATCTAGCACAGATACGCAGTATTTT | CASSQDPAPSSTDTQYF
- | TRBJ1-5 | - | TRBV4-1 | TGCGCCAGCAGCCAAGCCGCGATGGAGGATAGCAATCAGCCCCAGCATTTT | CASSQAAMEDSNQPQHF
- | TRBJ2-1 | few | TRBV7-6 | TGTGCCAGCAGCCCTGACTCCTACAATGAGCAGTTCTTC | CASSPDSYNEQFF
- | TRBJ2-1 | - | TRBV27 | TGTGCCAGCAGTTTGAGGCAGTCATCCCCTGAGCAGTTCTTC | CASSLRQSSPEQFF
TRBD1 | TRBJ1-6 | few | TRBV6-5 | TGTGCCAGCAGTTCGCCCGGGACAGGGGGAACGAATTCACCCCTCCACTTT | CASSSPGTGGTNSPLHF
- | TRBJ2-4 | once | TRBV27 | TGTGCCAGCAGTTTATTGGGGGGTATAGCCAAAAACATTCAGTACTTC | CASSLLGGIAKNIQYF
- | TRBJ2-5 | many | TRBV11-2 | TGTGCCAGCAGCTTAGTCGCGACTAGTCTCGTAGAGACCCAGTACTTC | CASSLVATSLVETQYF
- | TRBJ2-7 | - | TRBV29-1 | TGCAGCGTTGAGGGCTGGAACTACGAGCAGTACTTC | CSVEGWNYEQYF
TRBD2 | TRBJ2-2 | few | TRBV6-2/TRBV6-3 | TGTGCCAGCAGTTACTTCCTAGGGGAGGGTAAAGGCACCGGGGAGCTGTTTTTT | CASSYFLGEGKGTGELFF
- | TRBJ1-1 | many | TRBV29-1 | TGCAGCGTTGACAGGACGGGTGAAGCTTTCTTT | CSVDRTGEAFF
- | TRBJ2-1 | - | TRBV28 | TGTGCCAGCAGGCGCCAGGGTGATGAGCAGTTCTTC | CASRRQGDEQFF
- | TRBJ2-2 | few | TRBV12-3/TRBV12-4 | TGTGCCAGCAGTTTCCCAGGCGGGGAGCTGTTTTTT | CASSFPGGELFF
TRBD1 | TRBJ2-5 | - | TRBV7-2 | TGTGCCAGCAGCTTAGCGGACAGGGAAATAGAGACCCAGTACTTC | CASSLADREIETQYF
- | TRBJ2-7 | few | TRBV7-9 | TGTGCCAGCAGCTTCCCAGGGGGGAGCTCCTACGAGCAGTACTTC | CASSFPGGSSYEQYF
- | TRBJ2-2 | - | TRBV6-2/TRBV6-3 | TGTGCCAGCTCGGGCCCCCCCGGGAGTGCGAACACCGGGGAGCTGTTTTTT | CASSGPPGSANTGELFF
TRBD2 | TRBJ2-1 | - | TRBV6-5 | TGTGCCAGCAGCTACGATCGGACTAGCGGGGGGCTCAATGAGCAGTTCTTC | CASSYDRTSGGLNEQFF
- | TRBJ2-2 | - | TRBV9 | TGTGCCAGCAGCGTAGTGTGGCAGAACACCGGGGAGCTGTTTTTT | CASSVVWQNTGELFF
TRBD1 | TRBJ1-1 | - | TRBV5-1 | TGCGCCAGCAGCAGAACCCCGACAGGGATGAACACTGAAGCTTTCTTT | CASSRTPTGMNTEAFF
- | TRBJ1-1 | - | TRBV6-6 | TGTGCCAGCAGTATATCCCGGGACATAATCACTGAAGCTTTCTTT | CASSISRDIITEAFF
TRBD1 | TRBJ2-2 | many | TRBV6-5 | TGTGCCAGCAGTTACGCGGACAGGGCGGGCGGGGAGCTGTTTTTT | CASSYADRAGGELFF
TRBD1 | TRBJ2-7 | - | TRBV2 | TGTGCCAGCAGTCCGACAGGGGGCCCCTACGAGCAGTACTTC | CASSPTGGPYEQYF
- | TRBJ1-1 | many | TRBV6-1 | TGTGCCAGCAGTGATCACCTGGAAGCTTTCTTT | CASSDHLEAFF
- | TRBJ2-5 | few | TRBV7-9 | TGTGCCAGCAGCTTCCCCAAAGAGACCCAGTACTTC | CASSFPKETQYF
- | TRBJ2-3 | many | TRBV23-1 | TGCGCCAGCAGTCATCAGGGAGCGGTGTGCACAGATACGCAGTATTTT | CASSHQGAVCTDTQYF
TRBD2 | TRBJ2-7 | - | TRBV4-3 | TGCGCCAGCAGCCGAATATGGGAGGGAACCTACGAGCAGTACTTC | CASSRIWEGTYEQYF
- | TRBJ2-2 | many | TRBV29-1 | TGCAGCGTTTTGCGGAACACCGGGGAGCTGTTTTTT | CSVLRNTGELFF
- | TRBJ1-1 | - | TRBV6-2/TRBV6-3 | TGTGCCAGCACTGATAACACTGAAGCTTACTTT | CASTDNTEAYF
- | TRBJ2-7 | few | TRBV6-1 | TGTGCCAGCAGTGAATCAGATAGAACCTACGAGCAGTACTTC | CASSESDRTYEQYF
- | TRBJ2-5 | few | TRBV20-1 | TGCAGTGCTAGAGTCCCACAAACACAAGAGACCCAGTACTTC | CSARVPQTQETQYF